Below, 24 T cell receptor beta chains from the same sample are listed, as sequenced in a study of blood T cell repertoires in COVID-19. Using immunoSEQ multiplex PCR, the repertoire was profiled, and TCRdb retains in-frame clones only, with some absent. Among about 270,000 clones listed, around 88% were seen once. The specimen was peripheral blood. These receptors were taken from a woman in her 70s with COVID-19, enrolled during active disease.

This clone was picked up one time. The chain is built from TRBV9 and TRBJ2-1; 8 positions match TRBD2. Trimming took 4 bases from V and 3 from J; bases not matched to a gene: 3. CDR1 is SGDLS, CDR2 YYNGEE, per germline. The CDR3 has 14 residues. The CDR3 DNA is TGTGCCAGCAGCAGTAGCGGGGACTACAATGAGCAGTTCTTC. As protein: CASSSSGDYNEQFF.

The chain links TRBV5-4 to TRBJ2-7; TRBD1 aligns across 7 bases. Germline-derived CDR1 and CDR2 are SGHNT and YYREEE (reference sequence). The length of the CDR3 is 14 residues. J gave up 3 bases and V 4 bases, and 7 bases lay outside the gene matches. CDR3 sequence reads: CASSDRDRFYEQYF. CDR3 nucleotides: TGTGCCAGCAGCGACCGGGACAGATTCTACGAGCAGTACTTC.

The J gene is TRBJ2-5, the V gene TRBV4-2; TRBD2 matches at 10 bases. Unmatched junction bases numbered 6, after V lost 1 base and J lost 4 bases. Germline V gene sequence: CDR1 LGHNA, CDR2 YNFKEQ. The CDR3 contains 16 residues. This CDR3 reads CASSQGSGGNPETQYF. The CDR3 DNA is TGTGCCAGCAGCCAAGGTAGCGGGGGGAACCCAGAGACCCAGTACTTC.

This chain connects TRBV9 to TRBJ2-2; 9 nucleotides match TRBD1. In germline, CDR1 is SGDLS, CDR2 YYNGEE. CDR3 size: 14 residues. V was clipped by 6 bases and J by 6 bases; unmatched bases: 6. CDR3 sequence reads: CASKGQGFSGELFF. CDR3 nucleotide sequence: TGTGCCAGCAAGGGACAGGGCTTTTCCGGGGAGCTGTTTTTT.

The genes are TRBV10-1 and TRBJ1-2; D remains ambiguous. The germline CDR1 and CDR2 sequences are WNHNN and SYGVQD (reference sequence). The CDR3 spans 13 residues. With 6 bases removed from V and 1 base from J, the gap between germline ends came to 9 bases. Here the CDR3 DNA reads TGCGCCAGCAGCCCCGGGAATAACTATGGCTACACCTTC. It translates to CASSPGNNYGYTF.

This rearrangement joins TRBV30 to TRBJ2-1; D might be TRBD1 (5 bases). With 1 base removed from V and 6 bases from J, the gap between germline ends came to 10 bases. CDR1 is GTSNPN, CDR2 SVGIG, per germline (reference sequence). The CDR3 totals 13 residues. The CDR3: CAWSGEQANEQFF. For the CDR3, the DNA is TGTGCCTGGAGTGGAGAACAGGCCAATGAGCAGTTCTTC. The whole variable domain, remainder taken from reference TRBV30 and TRBJ2-1, is SQTIHQWPATLVQPVGSPLSLECTVEGTSNPNLYWYRQAAGRGLQLLFYSVGIGQISSEVPQNLSASRPQDRQFILSSKKLLLSDSGFYLCAWSGEQANEQFFGPGTRLTVL.

CDR3 coding DNA: TGTGCCAGCAGCAAACGCGGACTAGCGGGGGACAACTACGAGCAGTACTTC. Protein sequence: CASSKRGLAGDNYEQYF. V and J are TRBV6-2 or TRBV6-3 and TRBJ2-7; 13 positions agree with TRBD2. This CDR3 region has 17 residues. Trimming at V came to 6 bases and at J to 3 bases, leaving 11 bases not matched to a gene. CDR1 and CDR2 from the germline V gene are MNHEY and SVGEGT.

The chain has TRBV3-1 (or the pseudogene TRBV3-2) and TRBJ1-1; 8 nucleotides line up with TRBD1. CDR1 is LGHDT, CDR2 YNNKEL, per germline (reference sequence). Trimming removed 6 bases from V and 4 bases from J; junction bases left unmatched: 10. The CDR3 is made up of 15 amino acids. CDR3 in DNA: TGTGCCAGCAGTCTCGGAGCAGGGGGCGGCACTGAAGCTTTCTTT. This encodes CASSLGAGGGTEAFF.

The chain employs TRBV4-1 and TRBJ1-6; no reliable D call. V lost 0 bases and J lost 2, with 11 bases in between. The CDR3 is made up of 17 amino acids. Germline V CDR1 and CDR2: MGHRA, YSYEKL. CDR3 nucleotide sequence: TGCGCCAGCAGCCAAGATCTGGGCAGGACCTATAATTCACCCCTCCACTTT. Its translation: CASSQDLGRTYNSPLHF.

This clone was seen a handful of times. This chain links TRBV15 with TRBJ1-1, with D possibly being TRBD1 (6 bases). The V gene lost 5 bases and the J gene lost 5 bases, with 15 bases spanning the gap. The CDR3 is 14 amino acids. Germline V gives CDR1 LNHNV, CDR2 YYDKDF (reference sequence). CDR3 coding DNA: TGTGCCACCAGCGAGCTGTCAGGGGCTACTGAAGCTTTCTTT. This codes for CATSELSGATEAFF.

The CDR3 loop is CASSLAGRDEQFF. In DNA, the CDR3 is TGCGCCAGCAGTCTGGCAGGGAGGGATGAGCAGTTCTTC. V is TRBV10-1 and J is TRBJ2-1; 7 positions match TRBD2. The CDR3 loop spans 13 amino acids. V was pared by 5 bases and J by 8 bases, with 6 bases of the junction left unmatched. Germline V gives CDR1 WNHNN, CDR2 SYGVQD (reference sequence).

This clone was observed a handful of times. V usage is TRBV11-2 and J usage is TRBJ1-1; possibly TRBD1 for D (5 bases). CDR1 and CDR2 (germline): SGHAT, FQNNGV. V was clipped by 0 bases and J by 1 base, with 6 bases between them. This CDR3 is built from 14 residues. The CDR3 region is CASSLDGGNTEAFF. The CDR3 DNA follows: TGTGCCAGCAGCTTAGACGGGGGGAACACTGAAGCTTTCTTT. The variable domain in full, completed from reference TRBV11-2 and TRBJ1-1, reads EAGVAQSPRYKIIEKRQSVAFWCNPISGHATLYWYQQILGQGPKLLIQFQNNGVVDDSQLPKDRFSAERLKGVDSTLKIQPAKLEDSAVYLCASSLDGGNTEAFFGQGTRLTVV.

This clone was seen only a few times. The J gene is TRBJ2-7, the V gene TRBV7-2, with 9 bases lining up with TRBD1. The CDR3 has 14 amino acids. CDR1 and CDR2 from the germline V gene are SGHTA and FQGNSA. Trimming cost V 5 bases and J 3 bases; bases outside gene matches: 5. The CDR3 region is CASSATGGVYEQYF. CDR3 DNA sequence: TGTGCCAGCAGCGCAACAGGGGGCGTCTACGAGCAGTACTTC.

The chain is built from TRBV7-3 and TRBJ1-1; TRBD1 might be the D (5 bases). CDR3 length equals 16 residues. V was trimmed by 5 bases and J by 3 bases, leaving 19 bases between them. CDR1 and CDR2 from the germline V gene are SGHTA and FQGTGA. The CDR3 reads CASSPRGAGMDTEAFF. CDR3 sequence (DNA): TGTGCCAGCAGCCCCCGTGGAGCAGGGATGGACACTGAAGCTTTCTTT.

The chain links TRBV27 to TRBJ2-5; TRBD1 matches 8 bases. Germline CDR1 and CDR2: MNHEY and SMNVEV (reference sequence). The CDR3 length is 13 residues. With V trimmed by 4 bases and J by 9 bases, 7 bases remained unmatched. The CDR3 protein is CASSSGQARAQYF. CDR3 nucleotides: TGTGCCAGCAGTTCGGGACAGGCCCGGGCCCAGTACTTC.

The chain joins TRBV11-2 to TRBJ1-6, with 8 bases that match TRBD1. This CDR3 has 12 residues. V lost 3 bases to trimming and J lost 11 bases; unmatched junction nucleotides: 0. CDR1 and CDR2 from the germline V gene are SGHAT and FQNNGV. Here the CDR3 reads CASSLTGAPLHF. Written as DNA, the CDR3 is TGTGCCAGCAGCTTGACAGGGGCACCCCTCCACTTT.

The rearrangement joins TRBV24-1 to TRBJ2-5, with D perhaps TRBD1 (6 bases). Trimming cost V 0 bases and J 0 bases, with 10 bases left between them. Germline V gene lookup returns CDR1 KGHDR and CDR2 SFDVKD. The CDR3 consists of 16 residues. CDR3 sequence (DNA): TGTGCCACCAGTGATTTGGAAGGGGGTGACCAAGAGACCCAGTACTTC. Its translation is CATSDLEGGDQETQYF.

This clone turned up a few times. The J gene is TRBJ1-3, the V gene TRBV6-1; D is unclear. The CDR3 length is 14 residues. The V gene's germline CDR1 is MNHNS and CDR2 SASEGT. Trimming pared 3 bases from V and 4 bases from J, leaving 10 bases between. CDR3 region: CASSERGSGNTIYF. The CDR3, as DNA: TGTGCCAGCAGTGAGCGGGGTTCCGGAAACACCATATATTTT.

A few counts support this clone. This rearrangement joins TRBV30 to TRBJ1-3, with 7 bases fitting TRBD1. Per the germline V gene, CDR1 is GTSNPN and CDR2 is SVGIG (reference sequence). V trimming: 0 bases; J trimming: 3 bases; junction bases outside the gene matches: 2. CDR3 size: 14 residues. Here the CDR3 reads CAWSVNRGGNTIYF. The CDR3 DNA reads TGTGCCTGGAGTGTCAACAGGGGTGGAAACACCATATATTTT.

V is TRBV6-5 and J is TRBJ2-5; the D gene is possibly TRBD1 (6 bases). V shed 0 bases and J shed 6 bases, with 11 bases lying between them. Germline assignment: CDR1 MNHEY and CDR2 SVGAGI. CDR3 size: 14 residues. The CDR3 DNA is TGTGCCAGCAGTTACTCGGGGGCCGACCAGACCCAGTACTTC. It codes for CASSYSGADQTQYF.

The rearrangement joins TRBV4-3 to TRBJ2-1, with 7 bases identical to TRBD1. CDR1 is LGHNA, CDR2 YSLEER, per germline. This CDR3 spans 16 amino acids. J was trimmed by 1 base and V by 4 bases; bases with no gene match: 7. CDR3 in amino acids: CASSPSSGQSYNEQFF. For the CDR3, the DNA is TGCGCCAGCAGCCCTAGCTCGGGACAGTCCTACAATGAGCAGTTCTTC.

The rearrangement links TRBV12-5 to TRBJ2-7, with TRBD2 matching over 9 bases. Unmatched junction bases numbered 7, after V lost 1 base and J lost 6 bases. Germline loops: CDR1 LGHNT, CDR2 FRNRAP. The CDR3 spans 15 residues. In DNA form, the CDR3 reads TGTGCTAGTGGTTTGGCTCTGGGACTAGCTGGCGAGCAGTACTTC. It is translated as CASGLALGLAGEQYF.

The chain employs TRBV5-8 and TRBJ2-5; TRBD1 aligns across 7 bases. J lost 0 bases, V lost 4 bases, and 6 bases had no gene match. Germline lookup yields CDR1 SGHTS and CDR2 YDEGEE. CDR3 length: 15 residues. DNA for the CDR3: TGTGCCAGCAGCAGGGGACAGCAGTACCAAGAGACCCAGTACTTC. This codes for CASSRGQQYQETQYF. Supplemented by reference TRBV5-8 and TRBJ2-5, the full variable domain reads EAGVTQSPTHLIKTRGQQATLRCSPISGHTSVYWYQQALGLGLQFLLWYDEGEERNRGNFPPRFSGRQFPNYSSELNVNALELEDSALYLCASSRGQQYQETQYFGPGTRLLVL.

The gene calls are TRBV5-5 and TRBJ1-1; TRBD1 matches 7 bases. The J segment lost 4 bases and the V segment lost 3 bases, leaving 15 bases of the junction unmatched. Germline V lookup: CDR1 SGHKS, CDR2 YYEKEE (reference sequence). There are 17 residues in the CDR3. The CDR3 region is CASSSLRGLGSATEAFF. For the CDR3, the DNA is TGTGCCAGCAGCTCGCTGAGGGGGCTAGGGAGTGCCACTGAAGCTTTCTTT.